This TCR beta chain is from a study of lymphopenia after photon versus proton radiotherapy. Study conclusions and caveats: Only patients who died were analyzed for survival; proton advantage is unproven. In patients who died, overall survival fell as post-nadir TCR diversity dropped more. Photon-treated patients lost naive T cells and TCR diversity; proton-treated stayed stable.

TCRdb's copy holds only in-frame clones and misses some; the assay was immunoSEQ multiplex PCR. Of around 64,000 clones in the sample, roughly 87% were seen once. A word on this clone: Its specificity is unknown.

The TCR was taken from an elderly man with esophageal cancer. Sequencing was performed on peripheral blood, taken from a patient treated with proton-based radiotherapy.

The CDR3 is CASSLLAGVGDTQYF. DNA of the CDR3: TGTGCCAGCAGCTTACTAGCGGGAGTCGGAGATACGCAGTATTTT. The chain carries TRBV7-9 and TRBJ2-3, with 10 nucleotides matching TRBD2. The ends lost 2 bases at V and 5 bases at J; junction bases unmatched: 4. This CDR3 is built from 15 residues. CDR1 and CDR2 from the germline V gene are SEHNR and FQNEAQ (reference sequence).